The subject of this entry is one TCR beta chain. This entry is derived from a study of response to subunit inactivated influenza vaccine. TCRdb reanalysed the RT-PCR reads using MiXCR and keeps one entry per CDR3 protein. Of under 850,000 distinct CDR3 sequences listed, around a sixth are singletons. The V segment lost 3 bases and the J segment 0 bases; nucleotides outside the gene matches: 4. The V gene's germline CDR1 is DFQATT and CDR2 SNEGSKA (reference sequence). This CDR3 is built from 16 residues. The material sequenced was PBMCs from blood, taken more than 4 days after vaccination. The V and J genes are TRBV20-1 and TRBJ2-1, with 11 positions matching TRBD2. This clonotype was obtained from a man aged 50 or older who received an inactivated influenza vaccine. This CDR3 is CSASGLAGHSYNEQFF. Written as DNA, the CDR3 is TGCAGTGCTAGCGGACTAGCGGGCCACTCCTACAATGAGCAGTTCTTC.